The clone carrying this T cell receptor (beta chain) showed up many times. Its antigen is currently unknown. This record belongs to a study of molecular identifiers for immune sequencing clone quantification. General study results and limits: Clones of above 20 RNA copies carried over 98% of effector molecules; in naive cells they carried under 1%.

TCRdb passed the PCR reads through MiXCR, listing each CDR3 protein once. In the table there are just under 650,000 distinct CDR3 sequences, 15% to 20% of which are singletons. V was pared by 1 base and J by 4 bases, with 24 bases between. The CDR3 has 19 residues. CDR1 and CDR2 (germline): SGHAT, FQNNGV. The receptor was isolated from a human donor in good health. Some libraries in this study had Jurkat cell RNA spiked in. The genes are TRBV11-2 and TRBJ2-3, with D possibly matching TRBD2 (6 bases). Material: naive CD8+ T cells from blood, with Jurkat cell RNA spiked in. Subset denoted: FACS-sorted CD8+CD4-CCR7+CD45RA+ naive T cells. The CDR3 spells CASSLGSGPTAVYADTQYF. CDR3 DNA sequence: TGTGCCAGCAGCTTAGGTAGCGGCCCCACTGCAGTCTATGCAGATACGCAGTATTTT.